This TCR beta chain is drawn from a study of T cell responses to AZD1222 COVID-19 vaccine. This clone was seen once. Clones were read by immunoSEQ multiplex PCR, and TCRdb kept only the in-frame ones, dropping some. Here the sample spans 85,000 to 95,000 clones, around 89% being singletons. CDR1 is SGHRS and CDR2 is YFSETQ in the germline V gene. The CDR3 loop spans 15 amino acids. J lost 6 bases, V lost 4 bases, and 4 bases had no gene match. The chain carries TRBV5-1 and TRBJ2-2; 12 positions match TRBD2. The material was peripheral blood, obtained on day 0 of AZD1222 vaccination. This sequence was found in an adult in good health. The CDR3 sequence is CASSPTSGGAGELFF. The CDR3 region has the DNA TGCGCCAGCAGCCCGACTAGCGGGGGAGCCGGGGAGCTGTTTTTT.